Presented here are 24 T cell receptor beta chains from one specimen sequenced in a study of blood T cell repertoires in COVID-19. Measured with immunoSEQ multiplex PCR; TCRdb has only the in-frame clones, and not every one. The sample lists more than 20,000 clones, 65% to 85% seen once, with 45% to 55% in the top ten. Material: peripheral blood. These receptors were taken from a man between 50 and 59 years old with active or convalescent COVID-19.

The rearrangement uses TRBV7-9 and TRBJ1-2, with D tentatively TRBD1 (6 bases). The V gene lost 4 bases and the J gene lost 4 bases, with 19 bases spanning the gap. Germline V gene lookup returns CDR1 SEHNR and CDR2 FQNEAQ (reference sequence). This CDR3 has 16 amino acids. CDR3 sequence reads: CASSSNPIQGGYGYTF. The CDR3 nucleotides are TGTGCCAGCAGCTCCAACCCTATACAGGGCGGCTATGGCTACACCTTC.

The chain links TRBV7-8 to TRBJ1-5, with D tentatively TRBD1 (6 bases). V was pared by 2 bases and J by 6 bases, with 14 bases between. The length of the CDR3 is 15 residues. Germline CDR1 is SGHVS and CDR2 is FQNEAQ. CDR3 protein: CASSLIRGAGQPQHF. The DNA for the CDR3 is TGTGCCAGCAGCTTAATTCGGGGGGCCGGTCAGCCCCAGCATTTT. The full variable domain, rest sourced from reference TRBV7-8 and TRBJ1-5, is GAGVSQSPRYKVAKRGQDVALRCDPISGHVSLFWYQQALGQGPEFLTYFQNEAQLDKSGLPSDRFFAERPEGSVSTLKIQRTQQEDSAVYLCASSLIRGAGQPQHFGDGTRLSIL.

V is TRBV7-9 and J is TRBJ1-5; TRBD1 matches 7 bases. V shed 5 bases, J shed 5 bases, and the junction held 3 bases outside the gene matches. The CDR3 runs to 13 residues. CDR1 SEHNR and CDR2 FQNEAQ come from the germline V gene (reference sequence). DNA of the CDR3: TGTGCCAGCAGCAAAACAGGGGATCAGCCCCAGCATTTT. Translation gives CASSKTGDQPQHF.

This clone was observed once. The chain carries TRBV19 and TRBJ2-1, with D tentatively TRBD1 (6 bases). Trimming removed 7 bases at V and 4 bases at J, with 11 bases between. The CDR3 has 13 residues. Per the germline V gene, CDR1 is LNHDA and CDR2 is SQIVND (reference sequence). DNA for the CDR3: TGTGCCAGTAATAAACAGGGATACAATGAGCAGTTCTTC. Protein product: CASNKQGYNEQFF.

The genes are TRBV6-4 and TRBJ1-5, with 9 bases lining up with TRBD1. The germline gives CDR1 MRHNA, CDR2 SNTAGT. The CDR3 loop spans 17 amino acids. V gave up 6 bases and J gave up 3 bases; unmatched junction bases: 12. CDR3 DNA: TGTGCCAGCAGAGAACGGAGGACAGGGGAAAACAATCAGCCCCAGCATTTT. As protein: CASRERRTGENNQPQHF.

The chain joins TRBV6-6 to TRBJ1-5; D remains unclear. The CDR3 is made up of 12 amino acids. The germline V gene encodes CDR1 MNHNY and CDR2 SVGAGI (reference sequence). Trimming shortened V by 4 bases and J by 9 bases, and 10 bases separated the two germline ends. For the CDR3, the DNA is TGTGCCAGCAGTTCGGGTGTGGGGCCCCAGCATTTT. This codes for CASSSGVGPQHF.

This clone appeared a few times. At one end the junction does not follow the germline gene, possibly because of a read error. The rearrangement joins TRBV18 to TRBJ2-7, with D possibly being TRBD2 (6 bases). CDR3 length equals 12 residues. CDR1 is KGHSH and CDR2 is LQKENI in the germline V gene. The CDR3 DNA is TGTGCCAGCTCACCCGGGCGGGACCGACTCTCCTTC. It specifies CASSPGRDRLSF.

For this clone: The sample contains more than one DNA sequence encoding this CDR3. V gene TRBV11-3 combines with J gene TRBJ2-1; 7 nucleotides match TRBD2. The CDR3 spans 14 residues. The germline gives CDR1 SGHNT, CDR2 YENEEA. The junction had 8 bases not matched to a gene; V was cut back by 3 bases and J by 9 bases. The CDR3 coding sequence is TGTGCCAGCAGCTTCTCGGCGGGGGTAGGTGAGCAGTTCTTC. As protein: CASSFSAGVGEQFF.

The rearrangement links TRBV11-3 to TRBJ2-5, with no clear D. The CDR3 runs to 12 residues. Trimming stripped 5 bases from V and 7 bases from J, with 11 bases between. Germline V gene lookup returns CDR1 SGHNT and CDR2 YENEEA. The CDR3 spells CASSTNSGTQYF. The DNA of the CDR3 is TGTGCCAGCAGCACAAACTCGGGGACCCAGTACTTC.

The gene calls are TRBV5-1 and TRBJ2-2; 9 nucleotides match TRBD1. The V and J ends lost 5 bases and 6 bases, in that order; junction bases with no gene match: 17. The CDR3 is 18 amino acids. CDR1 SGHRS and CDR2 YFSETQ come from the germline V gene. Written as DNA, the CDR3 is TGCGCCAGCAGGCACATAAGCACAGGGGGCGGAAAACCCGGGGAGCTGTTTTTT. Translation: CASRHISTGGGKPGELFF. Filled out from reference TRBV5-1 and TRBJ2-2, the complete variable domain reads KAGVTQTPRYLIKTRGQQVTLSCSPISGHRSVSWYQQTPGQGLQFLFEYFSETQRNKGNFPGRFSGRQFSNSRSEMNVSTLELGDSALYLCASRHISTGGGKPGELFFGEGSRLTVL.

The rearrangement joins TRBV3-1 (or the pseudogene TRBV3-2) to TRBJ1-1; 11 bases agree with TRBD1. The CDR3 contains 14 residues. Trimming at V came to 4 bases and at J to 4 bases, leaving 2 bases not matched to a gene. The germline CDR1 and CDR2 sequences are LGHDT and YNNKEL (reference sequence). In DNA form, the CDR3 reads TGTGCCAGCAGCCTGGGGACAGGGGGCACTGAAGCTTTCTTT. This gives the protein CASSLGTGGTEAFF.

The rearrangement joins TRBV3-1 (or the pseudogene TRBV3-2) to TRBJ1-4; D gene ambiguous. With 4 bases removed from V and 5 bases from J, the gap between germline ends came to 8 bases. In germline, CDR1 is LGHDT, CDR2 YNNKEL (reference sequence). This CDR3 region has 13 residues. This CDR3 reads CASSPGRNEKLFF. CDR3 in DNA: TGTGCCAGCAGCCCCGGCAGGAATGAAAAACTGTTTTTT.

This chain connects TRBV6-5 to TRBJ1-1; D is uncertain. The V gene lost 6 bases and the J gene lost 4 bases, with 12 bases spanning the gap. This CDR3 is built from 13 residues. The V gene's germline CDR1 is MNHEY and CDR2 SVGAGI. The CDR3 DNA reads TGTGCCAGCAGCCCCCCGGGTAGCACTGAAGCTTTCTTT. Amino acid sequence: CASSPPGSTEAFF.

This chain connects TRBV5-1 to TRBJ1-4; no clear D. The CDR3 has 14 amino acids. Germline CDR1 SGHRS, CDR2 YFSETQ. The V end was cut by 1 base, the J end by 4 bases, with 8 bases between. CDR3 nucleotides: TGCGCCAGCAGCTTGTGGCACCGTAATGAAAAACTGTTTTTT. Protein sequence: CASSLWHRNEKLFF.

This clone has more than one count but fewer than ten. V is TRBV28 and J is TRBJ2-1; D may be TRBD1 (5 bases). Germline-derived CDR1 and CDR2 are MDHEN and SYDVKM. This CDR3 comprises 14 residues. The germline V and J ends were trimmed by 6 bases and 7 bases, with 16 bases remaining between them. Here the CDR3 reads CASSQGNLVNEQFF. CDR3 nucleotide sequence: TGTGCCAGCAGCCAGGGAAATCTAGTTAATGAGCAGTTCTTC.

The chain uses TRBV6-2 or TRBV6-3 and TRBJ2-3; 12 positions agree with TRBD2. V was clipped by 1 base and J by 6 bases; unmatched bases: 11. CDR1 and CDR2 (germline): MNHEY, SVGEGT. The CDR3 sequence is 18 residues long. The CDR3 loop is CASSYLGPLAGGLDTQYF. In nucleotides, the CDR3 is TGTGCCAGCAGTTACTTAGGTCCGCTAGCGGGGGGGCTTGATACGCAGTATTTT.

The chain combines TRBV29-1 with TRBJ1-1; D call uncertain. Per germline, CDR1 SQVTM and CDR2 ANQGSEA. Trimming removed 5 bases at V and 1 base at J, with 8 bases between. The CDR3 has 12 amino acids. The chain's CDR3 is CSVLYRNTEAFF. Written as DNA, the CDR3 is TGCAGCGTTTTATACAGGAACACTGAAGCTTTCTTT.

This clone appeared once. The chain is built from TRBV5-1 and TRBJ2-3; 10 bases match TRBD2. V was pared by 4 bases and J by 6 bases, with 11 bases of the junction left unmatched. This CDR3 region has 16 residues. Germline values: CDR1 SGHRS, CDR2 YFSETQ. For the CDR3, the DNA is TGCGCCAGCAGCCTGAGCGGGAGGGCCGGTGGGGATACGCAGTATTTT. Translation: CASSLSGRAGGDTQYF.

The J gene is TRBJ2-2, the V gene TRBV6-5; D possibly corresponds to TRBD1 (6 bases). The CDR3 is 15 residues long. The germline gives CDR1 MNHEY, CDR2 SVGAGI. With 2 bases removed from V and 0 bases from J, the gap between germline ends came to 7 bases. The CDR3 nucleotides are TGTGCCAGCAGTTACGAGGGGGCGAACACCGGGGAGCTGTTTTTT. Its translation: CASSYEGANTGELFF.

This chain joins TRBV19 and TRBJ1-6; no definite D call. There are 15 residues in the CDR3. CDR1 LNHDA and CDR2 SQIVND come from the germline V gene (reference sequence). V lost 3 bases and J 8 bases, leaving 14 bases between the germline ends. The CDR3 here is CASSILSRMDSPLHF. For the CDR3, the DNA is TGTGCCAGTAGTATTCTTTCGCGCATGGATTCACCCCTCCACTTT.

This clone was detected only once. The chain combines TRBV10-1 with TRBJ1-1, with D possibly being TRBD1 (6 bases). Germline V gives CDR1 WNHNN, CDR2 SYGVQD (reference sequence). The V gene lost 4 bases and the J gene lost 1 base, with 10 bases spanning the gap. The CDR3 runs to 14 residues. As DNA, the CDR3 is TGCGCCAGCAGTGGGGGGCAGGGGAACACTGAAGCTTTCTTT. This sequence encodes CASSGGQGNTEAFF.

The V call is TRBV11-2, the J call TRBJ2-7, with D uncertain. The ends were cut back, 1 base at V and 5 bases at J, with 9 bases in the middle. CDR3 size: 13 residues. The germline V gene has CDR1 SGHAT and CDR2 FQNNGV. The DNA of the CDR3 is TGTGCCAGCAGCTTAGGGGCAAAGAACGAGCAGTACTTC. Its protein product is CASSLGAKNEQYF.

The gene calls are TRBV10-1 and TRBJ2-1; weak D call: TRBD2 (6 bases). V lost 3 bases, J lost 3 bases, and 12 bases lay in between. There are 15 residues in the CDR3. Germline V gene lookup returns CDR1 WNHNN and CDR2 SYGVQD (reference sequence). The CDR3 nucleotides read TGCGCCAGCAGTGAACTTCGGGGGAGCTACAATGAGCAGTTCTTC. Translation gives CASSELRGSYNEQFF.

This chain joins TRBV19 and TRBJ1-1; 9 bases align to TRBD1. This CDR3 is 14 amino acids long. Germline V gene data show CDR1 as LNHDA and CDR2 as SQIVND (reference sequence). V was pared by 8 bases and J by 2 bases, with 6 bases of the junction left unmatched. CDR3 bases: TGTGCCAGTCCCGGACAGGGGACTAACACTGAAGCTTTCTTT. This gives the protein CASPGQGTNTEAFF.